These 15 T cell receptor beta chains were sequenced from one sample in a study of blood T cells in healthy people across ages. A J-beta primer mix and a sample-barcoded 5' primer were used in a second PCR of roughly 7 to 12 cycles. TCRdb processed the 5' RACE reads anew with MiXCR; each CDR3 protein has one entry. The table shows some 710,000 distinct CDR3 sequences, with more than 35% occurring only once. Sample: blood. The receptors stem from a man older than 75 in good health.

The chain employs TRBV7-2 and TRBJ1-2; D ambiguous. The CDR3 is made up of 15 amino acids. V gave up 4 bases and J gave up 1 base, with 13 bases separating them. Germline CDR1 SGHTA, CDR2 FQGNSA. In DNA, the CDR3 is TGTGCCAGCAGCTCGGGTCCAGGTGATAACTATGGCTACACCTTC. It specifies CASSSGPGDNYGYTF.

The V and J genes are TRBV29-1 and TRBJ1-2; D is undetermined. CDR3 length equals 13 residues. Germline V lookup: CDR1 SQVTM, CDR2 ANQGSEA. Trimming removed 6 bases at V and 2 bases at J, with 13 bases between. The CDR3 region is CSVQSRVNYGYTF. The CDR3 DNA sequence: TGCAGCGTCCAGTCTAGGGTCAACTATGGCTACACCTTC.

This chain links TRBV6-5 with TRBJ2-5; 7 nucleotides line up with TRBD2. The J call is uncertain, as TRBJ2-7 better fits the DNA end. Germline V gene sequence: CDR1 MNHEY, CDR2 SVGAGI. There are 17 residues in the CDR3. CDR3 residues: CASSYSEGLAAVGEQYF. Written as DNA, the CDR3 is TGTGCCAGCAGTTACTCAGAAGGGCTAGCGGCAGTCGGCGAGCAGTACTTC.

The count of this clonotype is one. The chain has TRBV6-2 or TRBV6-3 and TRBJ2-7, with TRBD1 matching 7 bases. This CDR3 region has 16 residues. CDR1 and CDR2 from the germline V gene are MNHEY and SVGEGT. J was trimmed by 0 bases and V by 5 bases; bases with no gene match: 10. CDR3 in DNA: TGTGCCAGCAGTCCCGAGGGGGCGGGCTTCTCCTACGAGCAGTACTTC. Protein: CASSPEGAGFSYEQYF.

As DNA, the CDR3 is TGCAGCGTTTCCCTAGAGGGAGAGACCCAGTACTTC. Its protein product is CSVSLEGETQYF. J is TRBJ2-4 and V is TRBV29-1; TRBD2 might be the D (5 bases). The end of the DNA aligns better with TRBJ2-5, so the J call may be wrong. Germline values: CDR1 SQVTM, CDR2 ANQGSEA. The CDR3 has 12 residues.

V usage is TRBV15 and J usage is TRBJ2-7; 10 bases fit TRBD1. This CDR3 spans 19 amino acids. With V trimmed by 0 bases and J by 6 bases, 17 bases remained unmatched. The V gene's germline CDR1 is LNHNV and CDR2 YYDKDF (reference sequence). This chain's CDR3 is CATSRDTPWMTGGIGEQYF. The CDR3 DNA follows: TGTGCCACCAGCAGAGATACCCCATGGATGACAGGGGGCATTGGCGAGCAGTACTTC.

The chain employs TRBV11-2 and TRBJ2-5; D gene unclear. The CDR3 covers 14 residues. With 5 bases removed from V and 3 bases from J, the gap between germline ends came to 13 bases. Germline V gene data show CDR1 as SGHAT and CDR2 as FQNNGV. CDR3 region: CASSPLTGKETQYF. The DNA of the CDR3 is TGTGCCAGCAGCCCCCTGACTGGCAAAGAGACCCAGTACTTC.

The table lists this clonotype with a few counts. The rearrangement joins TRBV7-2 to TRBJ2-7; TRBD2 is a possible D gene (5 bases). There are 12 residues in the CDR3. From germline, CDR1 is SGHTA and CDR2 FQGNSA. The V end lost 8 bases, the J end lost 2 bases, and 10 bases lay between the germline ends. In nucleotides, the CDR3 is TGTGCCAGCGCAAGCGGAGCCTACGAGCAGTACTTC. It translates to CASASGAYEQYF. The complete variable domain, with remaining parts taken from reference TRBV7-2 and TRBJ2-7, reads GAGVSQSPSNKVTEKGKDVELRCDPISGHTALYWYRQSLGQGLEFLIYFQGNSAPDKSGLPSDRFSAERTGGSVSTLTIQRTQQEDSAVYLCASASGAYEQYFGPGTRLTVT.

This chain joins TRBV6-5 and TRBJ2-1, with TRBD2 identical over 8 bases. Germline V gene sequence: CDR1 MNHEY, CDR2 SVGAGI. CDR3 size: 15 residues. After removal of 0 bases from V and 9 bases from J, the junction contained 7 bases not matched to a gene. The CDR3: CASSYSAGRGGEQFF. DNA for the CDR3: TGTGCCAGCAGTTACTCGGCCGGGAGGGGAGGTGAGCAGTTCTTC.

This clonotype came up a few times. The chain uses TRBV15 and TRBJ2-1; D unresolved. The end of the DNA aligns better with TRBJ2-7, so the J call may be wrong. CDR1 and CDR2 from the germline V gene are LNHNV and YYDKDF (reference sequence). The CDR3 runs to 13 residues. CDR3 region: CATSTPVEYEQYF. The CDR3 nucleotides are TGTGCCACCAGCACCCCGGTGGAGTATGAGCAGTACTTC.

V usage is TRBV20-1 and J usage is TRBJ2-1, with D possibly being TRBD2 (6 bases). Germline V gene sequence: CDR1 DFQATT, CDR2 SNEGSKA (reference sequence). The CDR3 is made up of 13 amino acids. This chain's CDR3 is CGFTAGSGSEQFF. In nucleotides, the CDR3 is TGCGGCTTCACCGCGGGGTCTGGGAGTGAGCAGTTCTTC.

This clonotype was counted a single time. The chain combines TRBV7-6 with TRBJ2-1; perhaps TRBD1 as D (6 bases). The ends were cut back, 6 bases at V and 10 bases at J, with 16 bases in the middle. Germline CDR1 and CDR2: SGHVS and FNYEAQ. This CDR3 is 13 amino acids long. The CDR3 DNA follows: TGTGCCAGCAGTAGACAGGAACCATACGAGCAGTTCTTC. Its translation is CASSRQEPYEQFF. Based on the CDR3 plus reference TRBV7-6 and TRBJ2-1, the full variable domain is GAGVSQSPRYKVTKRGQDVALRCDPISGHVSLYWYRQALGQGPEFLTYFNYEAQQDKSGLPNDRFSAERPEGSISTLTIQRTEQRDSAMYRCASSRQEPYEQFFGPGTRLTVL.

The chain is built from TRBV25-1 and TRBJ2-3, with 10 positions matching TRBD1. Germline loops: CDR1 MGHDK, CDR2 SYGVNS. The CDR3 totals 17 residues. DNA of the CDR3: TGTACCACCGAACCTTACGACAGGGGGCTAGACACAGATACGCAGTATTTT. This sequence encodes CTTEPYDRGLDTDTQYF.

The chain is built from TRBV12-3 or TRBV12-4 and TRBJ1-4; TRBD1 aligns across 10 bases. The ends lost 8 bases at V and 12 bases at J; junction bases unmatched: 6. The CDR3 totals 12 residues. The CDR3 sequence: CASGGQGIELFF. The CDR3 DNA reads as TGTGCCAGCGGGGGACAGGGGATAGAACTGTTTTTT.

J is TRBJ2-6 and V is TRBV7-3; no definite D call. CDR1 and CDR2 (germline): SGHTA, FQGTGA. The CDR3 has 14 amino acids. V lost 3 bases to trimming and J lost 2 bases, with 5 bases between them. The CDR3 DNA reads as TGTGCCAGCAGCTTTAGGGCTGGGGCCAACGTCCTGACTTTC. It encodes CASSFRAGANVLTF.